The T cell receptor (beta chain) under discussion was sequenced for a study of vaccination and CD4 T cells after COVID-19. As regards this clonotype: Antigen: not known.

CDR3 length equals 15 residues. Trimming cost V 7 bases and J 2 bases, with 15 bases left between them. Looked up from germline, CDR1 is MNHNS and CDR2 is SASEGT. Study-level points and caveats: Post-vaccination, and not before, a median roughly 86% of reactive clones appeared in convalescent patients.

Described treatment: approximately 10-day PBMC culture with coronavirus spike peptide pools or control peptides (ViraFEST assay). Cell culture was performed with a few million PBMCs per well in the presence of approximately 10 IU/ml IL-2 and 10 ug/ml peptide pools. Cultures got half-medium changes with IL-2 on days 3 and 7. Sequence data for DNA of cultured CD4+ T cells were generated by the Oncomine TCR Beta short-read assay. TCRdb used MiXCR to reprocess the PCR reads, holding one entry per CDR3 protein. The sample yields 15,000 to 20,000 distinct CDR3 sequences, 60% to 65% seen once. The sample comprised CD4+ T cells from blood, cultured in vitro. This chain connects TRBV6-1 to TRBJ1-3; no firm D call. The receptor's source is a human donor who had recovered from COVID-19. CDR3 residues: CASTLNPGTGNTIYF. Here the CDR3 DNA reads TGTGCCAGCACCTTGAATCCGGGGACTGGAAACACCATATATTTT.